These 10 T cell receptor beta chains were all obtained from the same sample, sequenced in a study of T cell changes during pregnancy in multiple sclerosis. TCRdb's table, derived via immunoSEQ multiplex PCR, lists solely in-frame clones and lacks some. In the table there are about 77,000 clones, about 92% of which are singletons. Source: peripheral blood, taken after pregnancy. Receptors were obtained from a female donor in good health, enrolled as a control in a pregnancy study.

V usage is TRBV6-6 and J usage is TRBJ2-1; D is undetermined. The CDR3 extends over 14 amino acids. The V and J ends lost 2 bases and 2 bases respectively, with 7 bases between them. Germline lookup yields CDR1 MNHNY and CDR2 SVGAGI (reference sequence). As DNA, the CDR3 is TGTGCCAGCAGTTACCGAACTCCCTACAATGAGCAGTTCTTC. As protein: CASSYRTPYNEQFF.

The chain joins TRBV14 to TRBJ2-3; D not resolved. The germline V and J ends were trimmed by 2 bases and 6 bases, with 3 bases remaining between them. This CDR3 is 11 amino acids long. CDR1 is SGHDN, CDR2 FVKESK, per germline. DNA of the CDR3: TGTGCCAGCAGCCAACGTGATACGCAGTATTTT. Its translation is CASSQRDTQYF.

The chain has TRBV4-3 and TRBJ1-4, with 9 positions matching TRBD1. This CDR3 has 20 amino acids. J gave up 0 bases and V 0 bases, and 11 bases lay outside the gene matches. CDR1 and CDR2 (germline): LGHNA, YSLEER. The CDR3 loop is CASSQDHPGTGLSTNEKLFF. CDR3 in DNA: TGCGCCAGCAGCCAAGACCATCCCGGGACAGGGCTCTCAACTAATGAAAAACTGTTTTTT.

This sequence joins TRBV5-4 and TRBJ2-5, with TRBD2 as a possible D gene (5 bases). V lost 0 bases to trimming and J lost 2 bases, with 8 bases between them. The CDR3 runs 14 residues. Germline CDR1 SGHNT, CDR2 YYREEE (reference sequence). Here the CDR3 DNA reads TGTGCCAGCAGCTTGGCTTCGGGACAAGAGACCCAGTACTTC. It is translated as CASSLASGQETQYF.

The count of this clone is one. V is TRBV5-1 and J is TRBJ2-5, with D unclear. The length of the CDR3 is 14 residues. Germline-derived CDR1 and CDR2 are SGHRS and YFSETQ. V lost 0 bases and J lost 5, with 11 bases in between. Here the CDR3 DNA reads TGCGCCAGCAGCTTGGCCGTAGCAATTGAGACCCAGTACTTC. This gives the protein CASSLAVAIETQYF.

The chain carries TRBV4-2 and TRBJ2-4, with D possibly TRBD2 on 6 matching bases. The V end was cut by 0 bases, the J end by 9 bases, with 18 bases between. This CDR3 is 16 amino acids long. Germline V gene sequence: CDR1 LGHNA, CDR2 YNFKEQ. The DNA of the CDR3 is TGTGCCAGCAGCCAAGACACGAAGGCGGGGCGGGGCATTCAGTACTTC. This codes for CASSQDTKAGRGIQYF.

The chain joins TRBV9 to TRBJ2-3, with D perhaps matching TRBD2 (7 bases). Germline CDR1 SGDLS, CDR2 YYNGEE. V lost 6 bases to trimming and J lost 0 bases, with 17 bases between them. This CDR3 spans 16 amino acids. CDR3 residues: CASTGVGGTSTDTQYF. DNA of the CDR3: TGTGCCAGCACAGGGGTCGGGGGGACTAGCACAGATACGCAGTATTTT.

This rearrangement joins TRBV19 to TRBJ2-1, with 8 nucleotides matching TRBD2. This CDR3 has 14 residues. Trimming at V came to 5 bases and at J to 8 bases, leaving 8 bases not matched to a gene. Germline lookup yields CDR1 LNHDA and CDR2 SQIVND (reference sequence). Here the CDR3 DNA reads TGTGCCAGTAGTCCACCGGGACTAGTTGATGAGCAGTTCTTC. Residues: CASSPPGLVDEQFF. Combining the CDR3 with reference TRBV19 and TRBJ2-1 gives the whole variable domain DGGITQSPKYLFRKEGQNVTLSCEQNLNHDAMYWYRQDPGQGLRLIYYSQIVNDFQKGDIAEGYSVSREKKESFPLTVTSAQKNPTAFYLCASSPPGLVDEQFFGPGTRLTVL.

The chain combines TRBV2 with TRBJ1-2, with TRBD1 as a possible D gene (6 bases). The V gene lost 4 bases and the J gene lost 4 bases, with 13 bases spanning the gap. Germline V gene sequence: CDR1 SNHLY, CDR2 FYNNEI. CDR3 length equals 14 residues. This chain's CDR3 is CASSANTGSYGYTF. CDR3 bases: TGTGCCAGCAGTGCCAATACAGGGAGCTATGGCTACACCTTC.

This clone was recorded only once. The chain recombines TRBV7-3 with TRBJ2-1; 9 bases agree with TRBD2. Germline V gene data show CDR1 as SGHTA and CDR2 as FQGTGA. Losses at the gene ends were 4 bases for V and 8 bases for J; bases not matched to a gene: 6. The CDR3 loop spans 14 amino acids. The CDR3 spells CASSSSGIFDEQFF. The CDR3 DNA follows: TGTGCCAGCAGCTCTAGCGGGATCTTCGATGAGCAGTTCTTC. Variable domain in full (rest from reference TRBV7-3 and TRBJ2-1): GAGVSQTPSNKVTEKGKYVELRCDPISGHTALYWYRQSLGQGPEFLIYFQGTGAADDSGLPNDRFFAVRPEGSVSTLKIQRTERGDSAVYLCASSSSGIFDEQFFGPGTRLTVL.